Here is one TCR beta chain with its context. The entry originates in a study of PD-1 blockade in classical Hodgkin lymphoma. Brentuximab vedotin exposure varied among the patients, all of whom had relapsed after autologous stem cell transplantation. From germline, CDR1 is MDHEN and CDR2 SYDVKM. The CDR3 sequence is 16 residues long. V gave up 4 bases and J gave up 0 bases, with 10 bases separating them. The assay was immunoSEQ multiplex PCR, and TCRdb's table has in-frame clones only and misses some. The data hold about 40,000 clones, with around 80% observed a single time. The specimen was peripheral blood mononuclear cells (PBMCs), collected at baseline. This TCR was recovered from a human donor with classical Hodgkin lymphoma. The chain combines TRBV28 with TRBJ2-6, with D tentatively TRBD2 (5 bases). CDR3 DNA sequence: TGTGCCAGCAGTTCCGGGGAGTCCTCTGGGGCCAACGTCCTGACTTTC. Amino acids: CASSSGESSGANVLTF.